The clone carrying this T cell receptor beta chain has ten or more counts. Its antigen is not known. 5'RACE with 10-nucleotide random UMIs generated the cDNA. TCRdb reprocessed the 5' RACE reads via MiXCR and lists one record per CDR3 protein. The sample has some 43,000 distinct CDR3 sequences; roughly 13% are singletons. This CDR3 region has 16 residues. J was trimmed by 0 bases and V by 5 bases; bases with no gene match: 10. Germline V lookup: CDR1 SGHRS, CDR2 YFSETQ. This entry belongs to a study of neurological immune-mediated disorders. Time point defined: longitudinal time-point 3. Unsorted libraries were generated from 2 million PBMCs. These cells had been stored in RNAlater at -80 C. Regarding the study as a whole: The absence of any CDR3 amino acid sequence shared by expanded clones across subjects suggests that repertoires were private in all groups. The greatest TCR clonal expansion appeared in HTLV-1-associated myelopathy and the smallest, falling below healthy controls, in multiple sclerosis.

The sequencing sample was made of PBMCs. The chain has TRBV5-1 and TRBJ2-7, with 8 bases that match TRBD2. The TCR was taken from a male donor with HTLV-1-associated myelopathy (HAM/TSP). For the CDR3, the DNA is TGCGCCAGCAGGCTGGGGTCCGGGGGGGTCTCCTACGAGCAGTACTTC. It translates to CASRLGSGGVSYEQYF. Combining the CDR3 with reference TRBV5-1 and TRBJ2-7 gives the whole variable domain KAGVTQTPRYLIKTRGQQVTLSCSPISGHRSVSWYQQTPGQGLQFLFEYFSETQRNKGNFPGRFSGRQFSNSRSEMNVSTLELGDSALYLCASRLGSGGVSYEQYFGPGTRLTVT.